This record concerns one T cell receptor (beta chain) sequence. When the RNA was reverse transcribed, random hexamers were used with an input of roughly 0.5 to 1 ug. Via MiXCR, TCRdb re-called the immunoSEQ multiplex PCR reads, giving one row per CDR3 protein. The sample holds around 150,000 distinct CDR3 sequences, around 94% seen once. The CDR3 is 13 residues long. V was clipped by 2 bases and J by 8 bases, with 12 bases between them. Germline V gene data show CDR1 as DFQATT and CDR2 as SNEGSKA (reference sequence). The record originates from a study of CD8 T cells in Susac syndrome. TCR beta was sequenced from blood CD8+ and CD4+ T cells.

The chain joins TRBV20-1 to TRBJ1-4; possibly TRBD1 for D (6 bases). What was sequenced was CD4+ T cells from PBMCs. This receptor was taken from a human donor in good health. As DNA, the CDR3 is TGCAGTGCTAGAACACAGGGATCCGAAAAACTGTTTTTT. Encoded protein: CSARTQGSEKLFF.